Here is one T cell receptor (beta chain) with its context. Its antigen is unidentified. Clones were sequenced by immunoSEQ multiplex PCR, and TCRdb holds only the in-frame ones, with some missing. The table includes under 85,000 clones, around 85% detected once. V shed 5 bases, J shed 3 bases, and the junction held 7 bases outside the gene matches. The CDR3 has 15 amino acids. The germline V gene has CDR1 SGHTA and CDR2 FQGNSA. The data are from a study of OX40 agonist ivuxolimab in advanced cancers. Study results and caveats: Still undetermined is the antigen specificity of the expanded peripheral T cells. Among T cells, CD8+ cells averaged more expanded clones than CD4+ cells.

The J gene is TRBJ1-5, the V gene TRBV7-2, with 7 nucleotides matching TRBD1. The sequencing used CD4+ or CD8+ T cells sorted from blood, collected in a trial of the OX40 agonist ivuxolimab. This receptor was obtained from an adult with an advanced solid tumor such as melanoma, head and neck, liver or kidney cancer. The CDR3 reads CASSPTGFNNQPQHF. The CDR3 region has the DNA TGTGCCAGCAGCCCGACAGGGTTTAACAATCAGCCCCAGCATTTT.